Described below is a single T cell receptor beta chain sequence and its context. Antigen specificity is unknown. These data are taken from a study of shared clonotypes between healthy human individuals. Whole-study findings and limits: Naive CD4 clonotype sharing across a few donors was about 5%.

Germline values: CDR1 MDHEN, CDR2 SYDVKM. V was shortened by 3 bases and J by 5 bases, with 19 bases between the two germline ends. This CDR3 spans 17 amino acids. An even split of each subset's genomic DNA across several immunoSEQ plates was performed. Sequencing was performed with immunoSEQ multiplex PCR; in TCRdb, only in-frame clones are kept and a portion is missing. The data contain about 730,000 clones, around 77% of them singletons. The specimen sequenced was memory CD4+ T cells sorted from blood. The sample's subset: CD45RA-negative fraction. This chain joins TRBV28 and TRBJ1-4; D perhaps matches TRBD1 (6 bases). The TCR comes from a woman in her 30s in good health. This chain's CDR3 is CASSFRGRGAFNEKLFF. CDR3 nucleotide sequence: TGTGCCAGCAGTTTCAGGGGCCGCGGGGCGTTCAATGAAAAACTGTTTTTT.